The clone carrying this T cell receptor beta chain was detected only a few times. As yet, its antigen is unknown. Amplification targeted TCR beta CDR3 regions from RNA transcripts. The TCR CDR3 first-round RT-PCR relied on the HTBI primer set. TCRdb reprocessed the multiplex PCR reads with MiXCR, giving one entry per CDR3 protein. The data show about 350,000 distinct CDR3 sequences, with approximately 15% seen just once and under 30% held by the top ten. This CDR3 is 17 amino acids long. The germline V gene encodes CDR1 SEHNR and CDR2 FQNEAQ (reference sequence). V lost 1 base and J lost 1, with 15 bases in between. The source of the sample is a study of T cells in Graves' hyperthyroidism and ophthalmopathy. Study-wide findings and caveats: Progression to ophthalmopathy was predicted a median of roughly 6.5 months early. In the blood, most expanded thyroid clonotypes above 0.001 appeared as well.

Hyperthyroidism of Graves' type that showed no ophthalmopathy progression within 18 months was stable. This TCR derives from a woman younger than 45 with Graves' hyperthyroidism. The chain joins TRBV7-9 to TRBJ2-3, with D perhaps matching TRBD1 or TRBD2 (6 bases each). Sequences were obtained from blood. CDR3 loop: CASSLVGGRLRTDTQYF. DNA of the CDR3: TGTGCCAGCAGCTTAGTAGGGGGGAGACTACGCACAGATACGCAGTATTTT.